This TCR beta chain was identified in a study of T cells in Graves' hyperthyroidism and ophthalmopathy. There were TCR beta CDR3 regions amplified from RNA transcripts. A first-round RT-PCR of the TCR CDR3 used the HTBI primer set. TCRdb recomputed calls from the multiplex PCR reads with MiXCR, one row per CDR3 protein. The table records about 640,000 distinct CDR3 sequences, around 20% of them present only once. In making diagnoses, clinical symptoms, serum thyroxine and TRAb, thyroid ultrasound and orbital computed tomography were all used. The CDR3 totals 15 residues. From germline, CDR1 is SNHLY and CDR2 FYNNEI. Trimming at V came to 4 bases and at J to 3 bases, leaving 2 bases not matched to a gene. This clonotype showed up many times.

This clonotype was sampled from a man aged 30-40 years with Graves' ophthalmopathy. The sequencing input was blood. V usage is TRBV2 and J usage is TRBJ2-2; 10 bases align to TRBD1. The CDR3 spells CASSGGQGYTGELFF. Here the CDR3 DNA reads TGTGCCAGCAGTGGGGGACAGGGGTACACCGGGGAGCTGTTTTTT.